This T cell receptor beta chain is drawn from a study of CD8 T cells in Susac syndrome. Findings of the study overall: The CD4+ T cell repertoires from Susac syndrome exhibited no clonal expansion.

The RNA input was about 0.5 to 1 ug, and it was reverse transcribed with random hexamers. TCRdb processed the immunoSEQ multiplex PCR reads anew with MiXCR; each CDR3 protein has one entry. The sample contains some 110,000 distinct CDR3 sequences, just over 95% of which appear only once. The authors negatively isolated CD8+ and CD4+ T cells and FACS-enriched TEMRA cells. In regard to this clonotype: Its antigen is unknown.

The sequenced material came from CD4+ T cells from PBMCs. The TCR originated in a human donor with Susac syndrome.

CDR3 in amino acids: CSVAPGEGTTYNEQFF. In DNA form, the CDR3 reads TGCAGCGTTGCCCCGGGGGAGGGGACCACCTACAATGAGCAGTTCTTC. V gene TRBV29-1 combines with J gene TRBJ2-1, with 7 bases that match TRBD2. CDR3 size: 16 residues. The V gene's germline CDR1 is SQVTM and CDR2 ANQGSEA. Trimming cost V 4 bases and J 2 bases; bases outside gene matches: 11.